This T cell receptor beta chain was observed in a study of blood T cell repertoires in COVID-19. About the research overall: There were acute and convalescent COVID-19 samples, and they came from the United States, Italy and Spain. PBMCs, B-cell-depleted T cells, or T cells were the source of the cDNA or gDNA that made up the material.

CDR1 and CDR2 (germline): SGHVS, FQNEAQ. The CDR3 sequence is 16 residues long. V dropped 4 bases and J dropped 3 bases, with 19 bases sitting between them. In the authors' methods: Amplification from reference gene primers served as the basis for estimated nucleated cell counts. Here immunoSEQ multiplex PCR was the method, and the copy in TCRdb shows in-frame clones only, minus some. That table furnishes V, J and clone size, whereas the DNA furnished D and trimming. Of about 330,000 clones listed, 70% to 90% are singletons. The gene calls are TRBV7-8 and TRBJ2-7; TRBD2 is a possible D gene (6 bases). What was sequenced was peripheral blood. The clonotype originates from a woman between 45 and 60 years old with active or convalescent COVID-19. The CDR3 reads CASSWRGSGKLYEQYF. In DNA form, the CDR3 reads TGTGCCAGCAGCTGGAGGGGTAGTGGCAAGCTCTACGAGCAGTACTTC. The entire variable domain, with the rest obtained from reference TRBV7-8 and TRBJ2-7, is as follows: GAGVSQSPRYKVAKRGQDVALRCDPISGHVSLFWYQQALGQGPEFLTYFQNEAQLDKSGLPSDRFFAERPEGSVSTLKIQRTQQEDSAVYLCASSWRGSGKLYEQYFGPGTRLTVT.